This TCR beta chain was sequenced during a study of T cells in Graves' hyperthyroidism and ophthalmopathy. Findings of the study overall: Ophthalmopathy got predicted by the model a median about six months before its onset.

TCR beta CDR3 region amplification was performed from RNA transcripts. TCR CDR3 underwent first-round RT-PCR with the HTBI primer set. TCRdb reprocessed the multiplex PCR reads with MiXCR, giving one entry per CDR3 protein. The sample yields 450,000 to 700,000 distinct CDR3 sequences, about 45% seen once. The diagnostic basis comprised clinical symptoms, serum thyroxine and TRAb, thyroid ultrasound and orbital computed tomography. Trimming removed 1 base from V and 0 bases from J, with 4 bases in between. This CDR3 spans 15 amino acids. Germline values: CDR1 MGHRA, CDR2 YSYEKL. This clonotype came up many times. Its antigen is unknown.

The sample was peripheral blood or thyroid tissue (not recorded which). J is TRBJ2-6 and V is TRBV4-1; no firm D call. The receptor comes from an adult woman with Graves' disease, either hyperthyroidism or ophthalmopathy (not recorded which). The chain's CDR3 is CASSQGDSGANVLTF. The CDR3 DNA reads as TGCGCCAGCAGCCAAGGAGACTCTGGGGCCAACGTCCTGACTTTC.